Below are 10 T cell receptor beta chains sequenced from a single sample in a study of T-cell reconstitution after alpha-beta-depleted transplantation in children (dated by TCRdb to between 2015 and 2016). The treatment or condition label on this specimen signifies: allogeneic hematopoietic cell transplantation with graft depleted of TCRalphabeta T cells and CD19 B cells. Library prep was done by PCR. Sequencer: Illumina HiSeq 2500. Molecular barcoding was employed in the preparation of TCR libraries, with unique molecular identifiers being used to normalize TCRbeta repertoire quantification. Clones were called with MiXCR by TCRdb after fastp trimmed the public reads at Q25, and only in-frame beta chains were retained. Entries are consolidated by CDR3 protein sequence, retaining the most common genes and DNA. In all, the sample holds 5,500 to 8,500 distinct CDR3 sequences, and less than 6% of those were seen once. Of the sample, roughly 23% is held by the ten largest clones.

This specimen was PBMCs, mostly from graft donor cells, taken 180 days after TCRalphabeta/CD19-depleted stem cell transplant. The origin of the receptors is a child younger than two who had a stem cell transplant for acute myeloid leukemia, so the T cells may come from the graft donor.

This clonotype showed up many times. The chain employs TRBV5-1 and TRBJ1-1, with 8 bases identical to TRBD1. This CDR3 is 15 amino acids long. Germline V CDR1 and CDR2: SGHRS, YFSETQ. J gave up 5 bases and V 0 bases, and 6 bases lay outside the gene matches. The CDR3 nucleotides read TGCGCCAGCAGCTTGGGGGATGACAGGGGTACTGAAGCTTTCTTT. Translated, it gives CASSLGDDRGTEAFF.

The chain combines TRBV7-9 with TRBJ2-5; D is undetermined. V shed 2 bases and J shed 11 bases, with 12 bases lying between them. Germline V lookup: CDR1 SEHNR, CDR2 FQNEAQ (reference sequence). The CDR3 length is 12 residues. The CDR3: CASSLPRDTQYF. CDR3 in DNA: TGTGCCAGCAGCTTACCCCGAGATACGCAGTACTTC. The variable domain in full, completed from reference TRBV7-9 and TRBJ2-5, reads DTGVSQNPRHKITKRGQNVTFRCDPISEHNRLYWYRQTLGQGPEFLTYFQNEAQLEKSRLLSDRFSAERPKGSFSTLEIQRTEQGDSAMYLCASSLPRDTQYFGPGTRLLVL.

Ten or more counts support this clonotype. This chain connects TRBV7-2 to TRBJ2-7; D not certain. In germline, CDR1 is SGHTA, CDR2 FQGNSA. The CDR3 sequence is 9 residues long. V shed 1 base and J shed 8 bases, with 0 bases lying between them. The CDR3 here is CASSLEQYF. The CDR3 coding sequence is TGTGCCAGCAGCTTAGAGCAGTACTTC.

This clonotype was counted at least ten times. The chain combines TRBV24-1 with TRBJ2-5; maybe TRBD1 (6 bases). Germline-derived CDR1 and CDR2 are KGHDR and SFDVKD. The CDR3 is 14 residues long. The V gene lost 6 bases and the J gene lost 0 bases, with 10 bases spanning the gap. The CDR3 region has the DNA TGTGCCACCAGTCTCCCAGGGGACCAAGAGACCCAGTACTTC. Its translation is CATSLPGDQETQYF.

By its share, this clonotype is medium-sized. The DNA of the CDR3 is TGTGCCAGCAGTAGGTCGGCGGGACTCATCTACGAGCAGTACTTC. Translated: CASSRSAGLIYEQYF. The chain has TRBV6-2 or TRBV6-3 and TRBJ2-7; perhaps TRBD2 as D (6 bases). The CDR3 contains 15 residues. The V gene's germline CDR1 is MNHEY and CDR2 SVGEGT. V shed 5 bases and J shed 3 bases, with 17 bases lying between them.

Relative to its sample, this clonotype is medium-sized. V gene TRBV7-3 combines with J gene TRBJ2-1; 10 nucleotides match TRBD2. With 1 base clipped from V and 2 bases from J, the junction kept 8 bases outside the gene matches. Germline assignment: CDR1 SGHTA and CDR2 FQGTGA. The CDR3 spans 18 residues. CDR3 sequence: CASSLKASGSQTYNEQFF. The CDR3, as DNA: TGTGCCAGCAGCTTAAAGGCTAGCGGGAGTCAGACCTACAATGAGCAGTTCTTC.

The chain uses TRBV2 and TRBJ2-7, with D perhaps given as TRBD1 or TRBD2 (5 bases each). Looked up from germline, CDR1 is SNHLY and CDR2 is FYNNEI. Trimming removed 6 bases from V and 2 bases from J, with 14 bases in between. This CDR3 has 14 residues. Written as DNA, the CDR3 is TGTGCCAGCAGACCCGGGGCAACCACCTACGAGCAGTACTTC. It specifies CASRPGATTYEQYF.

This clonotype was seen repeatedly, ten times or more. The chain couples TRBV28 to TRBJ2-1, with no clear D. V was clipped by 10 bases and J by 5 bases, with 12 bases between them. Germline-derived CDR1 and CDR2 are MDHEN and SYDVKM. The CDR3 covers 12 residues. CDR3 nucleotides: TGTGCCATCTCTCGACTGAACAATGAGCAGTTCTTC. The encoded protein is CAISRLNNEQFF.

This clonotype is medium-sized within its sample. The chain couples TRBV7-3 to TRBJ2-1, with TRBD2 identical over 8 bases. The V gene end was trimmed by 2 bases and the J gene end by 2 bases; junction bases not matched to a gene: 2. Germline lookup yields CDR1 SGHTA and CDR2 FQGTGA. This CDR3 contains 15 residues. CDR3 in amino acids: CASSLLAGPYNEQFF. CDR3 nucleotide sequence: TGTGCCAGCAGCTTACTAGCGGGCCCCTACAATGAGCAGTTCTTC.

This clonotype came up many times. This rearrangement joins TRBV27 to TRBJ1-2; weak D call: TRBD1 (6 bases). This CDR3 has 17 residues. From germline, CDR1 is MNHEY and CDR2 SMNVEV (reference sequence). V dropped 5 bases and J dropped 2 bases, with 21 bases sitting between them. In DNA, the CDR3 is TGTGCCAGCAGTCCGAGACAGGTTAGGAAGGGAAACTATGGCTACACCTTC. Translation: CASSPRQVRKGNYGYTF.